This T cell receptor (delta chain) was profiled in a study of γδ T cells in repeated Plasmodium falciparum infection. TCRdb fed the multiplex PCR reads into CATT to redo clone calling. The sample holds about 48,000 delta-chain clones, 1.6% seen once. This clone was counted only a few times. TCRdb shows a much larger clone's protein in place of this DNA's translation, and the two differ at residue 8, likely through a read error; the protein shown is translated from the DNA. Material for sequencing was gamma-delta T cells from blood. This TCR was sampled from a pool of human donors (malaria-infected and uninfected, not separated).

CDR3: CALGAGDPYFGGYGGTDKLIF. CDR3 bases: TGTGCTCTTGGGGCAGGAGATCCCTACTTCGGGGGATACGGAGGCACCGATAAACTCATCTTT. V gene TRDV1 combines with J gene TRDJ1, with 10 bases lining up with TRDD3. Germline matching of the DNA provided the J gene here, since TCRdb leaves it blank. Trimming at V came to 4 bases and at J to 1 base, leaving 21 bases not matched to a gene. Germline V gene lookup returns CDR1 TSWWSYY and CDR2 QGS. CDR3 length: 21 amino acids.